These T cell receptor gamma chains were read from a single sample in a study of gamma-delta T cells after stem cell transplantation. TCRdb used CATT to re-call clones from the RT-PCR reads. Of under 2,000 gamma-chain clones in the sample, approximately 18% were seen once. Sequenced input: gamma-delta T cells. The receptors were sampled from a human donor. It is not recorded whose cells these are; they may come from a transplant donor. Each CDR3 is given with its conserved first and last residue. Clone sizes are given selectively: once, few, many, or a class where the clone is expanded.

TRGJ1/TRGJ2	medium-sized	TRGV5	13	TGTGCCACCTGGGACAGGCCTTATTATAAGAAACTCTTT	CATWDRPYYKKLF
TRGJP1	medium-sized	TRGV8	16	TGTGCCACCTGGGATAGAAGGAGAGCCACTGGTTGGTTCAAGATATTT	CATWDRRRATGWFKIF
TRGJ1/TRGJ2	medium-sized	TRGV3	13	TGTGCCACCTGGGACAGCTCTTATTATAAGAAACTCTTT	CATWDSSYYKKLF
TRGJP2	few	TRGV4	13	TGTGCCACCTGGGAGCGTTGTGATTGGATCAAGACGTTT	CATWERCDWIKTF
TRGJP	NA	TRGV9	16	TGTGCCTTGTGGGAGTCGCAAGAGTTGGGCAAAAAAATCAAGGTATTT	CALWESQELGKKIKVF
TRGJ1/TRGJ2	large	TRGV4	13	TGTGCCACCTGGGATGGGCGGAGTTATAAGAAACTCTTT	CATWDGRSYKKLF
TRGJ1/TRGJ2	NA	TRGV8	13	TGTGCCACCTGCCCCTCGAATTATTATAAGAAACTCTTT	CATCPSNYYKKLF
TRGJP2	large	TRGV4	14	TGTGCCACCTGGAGGGGGAGTAGTGATTGGATCAAGACGTTT	CATWRGSSDWIKTF
TRGJ1/TRGJ2	NA	TRGV4	15	TGTGCCACCTGGGATGGTAGGAGCCCTTATTATAAGAAACTCTTT	CATWDGRSPYYKKLF
TRGJ1/TRGJ2	few	TRGV4	11	TGCGCCACTTTAAATTATTATAAGAAACTCTTT	CATLNYYKKLF
TRGJ1/TRGJ2	once	TRGV3	14	TGTGCCACCTGGGACAGGGGGGATTATTATAACAAGGTCTTT	CATWDRGDYYNKVF
TRGJ1/TRGJ2	few	TRGV3	13	TGTGCCACCTGGGGGCGTACGGGTTATAAGAAACTCTTT	CATWGRTGYKKLF
TRGJP2	medium-sized	TRGV3	15	TGTGCCACCTGGGACAAAAATAGTAGTGATTGGATCAAGACGTTT	CATWDKNSSDWIKTF
TRGJ1/TRGJ2	medium-sized	TRGV9	11	TGTGCCTTGTGGGTGAATTATAAGAAACTCTTT	CALWVNYKKLF
TRGJ1/TRGJ2	few	TRGV5	14	TGTGCCACCTGGGACGCATCGAATTATTATAAGAAACTCTTT	CATWDASNYYKKLF
TRGJ1/TRGJ2	large	TRGV9	12	TGTGCCTTGTGGGAGGTGCAATATAAGAAACTCTTT	CALWEVQYKKLF
TRGJ1/TRGJ2	large	TRGV9	11	TGTGCCTTGTGGGAGGCGTATAAGAAACTCTTT	CALWEAYKKLF
TRGJ1/TRGJ2	few	TRGV2	14	TGTGCCACCTGGGTCCTACCCGTCTATTATAAGAAACTCTTT	CATWVLPVYYKKLF
TRGJ1/TRGJ2	large	TRGV4	11	TGTGCCACCTGGAATTATTATAAGAAACTCTTT	CATWNYYKKLF
TRGJ1/TRGJ2	large	TRGV9	13	TGTGCCTTGTGGGAGGTGCGGGGTTATAAGAAACTCTTT	CALWEVRGYKKLF
TRGJP2	few	TRGV4	16	TGTGCCACCTGGGATGGTCGAAGCGTAGGTGATTGGATCAAGACGTTT	CATWDGRSVGDWIKTF
TRGJP2	NA	TRGV8	14	TGTGCCACCTGGGATTATAGTAGTGATTGGATCAAGACGTTT	CATWDYSSDWIKTF
TRGJP2	few	TRGV3	15	TGTGCCACCTGGGACAGGCCAAGTAGTGATTGGATCAAGACGTTT	CATWDRPSSDWIKTF
TRGJ1/TRGJ2	few	TRGV3	15	TGTGCCACCTGGGACAGGCCCCATCCCTATTATAAGAAGCTCTTT	CATWDRPHPYYKKLF
TRGJP2	few	TRGV8	12	TGTGCCACCTGGGTCAGTGATTGGATCAAGACGTTT	CATWVSDWIKTF
TRGJ1/TRGJ2	few	TRGV4	11	TGTGCCACCGTGGATGACTATAAGAAACTCTTT	CATVDDYKKLF
TRGJ1/TRGJ2	NA	TRGV4	14	TGTGCCACCTGGGATGCCCCCTCGGGGTATAAGAAACTCTTT	CATWDAPSGYKKLF
TRGJ1/TRGJ2	few	TRGV2	16	TGTGCCACCTGGGACGGTCCAAAAGGGAATTATTATAAGAAACTCTTT	CATWDGPKGNYYKKLF
TRGJP	large	TRGV9	14	TGTGCCTTGTGGGAAGAGTTGGGCAAAAAAATCAAGGTATTT	CALWEELGKKIKVF
TRGJ1/TRGJ2	few	TRGV2	13	TGTGCCACCTGGGACGGCTATTATTATAAGAAACTCTTT	CATWDGYYYKKLF
TRGJ1/TRGJ2	NA	TRGV9	11	TGCGCCTTGTGGGACTCCGATAAGAAACTCTTT	CALWDSDKKLF
TRGJP2	NA	TRGV3	16	TGTGCCACCTGGGAAAGGCCCCCTAGTAGTGATTGGATCAAGACGTTT	CATWERPPSSDWIKTF
TRGJ1/TRGJ2	NA	TRGV4	13	TGTGCCACCTGGGATGGCTATTATTATAAGAAACTCTTT	CATWDGYYYKKLF
TRGJ1/TRGJ2	NA	TRGV3	15	TGTGCCACCTGGGACAGGCTCACCTGGTATTATAAGACACTCTTT	CATWDRLTWYYKTLF
TRGJ1/TRGJ2	few	TRGV4	15	TGTGCCACCTGGGATGGGCCTTTAGATTATTATAAGAAACTCTTT	CATWDGPLDYYKKLF
TRGJP2	few	TRGV3	17	TGTGCCACCTGGGACAGGCGGAGGAGGGGTAGTGATTGGATCAAGACGTTT	CATWDRRRRGSDWIKTF
TRGJP2	large	TRGV4	15	TGTGCCACCTGGGACCCAAGGGGCAGTGATTGGATCAAGACGTTT	CATWDPRGSDWIKTF
TRGJP2	few	TRGV3	14	TGTGCCACCTGGGACACGGAGGATCATTGGATCAAGACGTTT	CATWDTEDHWIKTF
TRGJ1/TRGJ2	NA	TRGV4	11	TGTGCCACCTGGGAGCTAAGCAGTAAACTCTTT	CATWELSSKLF
TRGJ1/TRGJ2	NA	TRGV8	12	TGTGCCACCTGGGGGAATTATTATAAGAAACTCTTT	CATWGNYYKKLF
TRGJ1/TRGJ2	medium-sized	TRGV2	14	TGTGCCACCTGGGACGGGCCAGAGTATTATAAGAAACTCTTT	CATWDGPEYYKKLF
TRGJ1/TRGJ2	NA	TRGV3	19	TGTGCCACCTGGGACAGATCAGAATCCAAACCGTCAAATTATTATAGGAAACTCTTT	CATWDRSESKPSNYYRKLF
TRGJP1	NA	TRGV4	13	TGTGCCACCTGGGATGGGCCCTGTTGGTTCAAGATATTT	CATWDGPCWFKIF
TRGJ1/TRGJ2	few	TRGV4	14	TGTGCCACCTGGGATGCCCTACATTATTATAAGAAACTCTTT	CATWDALHYYKKLF
TRGJ1/TRGJ2	few	TRGV4	12	TGTGCCGCCTGGGCCCTTTATTATAAGAAACTCTTT	CAAWALYYKKLF
TRGJ1/TRGJ2	few	TRGV9	11	TGTGCCTTGTGGGAGGTGCAGGCGAAACTCTTT	CALWEVQAKLF
TRGJ1/TRGJ2	large	TRGV4	13	TGTGCCACCTGGGGCTCAAATTATTATAAGAAACTCTTT	CATWGSNYYKKLF
TRGJ1/TRGJ2	few	TRGV4	13	TGTGCCACCTGGGAGAGCAATTATTATAAGAAACTCTTT	CATWESNYYKKLF
TRGJP2	few	TRGV3	17	TGTGCCACCTGGGACAGGCTGACGGGTGGGAGTGATTGGATCAAGACGTTT	CATWDRLTGGSDWIKTF
TRGJP2	few	TRGV4	11	TGTGCCACCTGGGATCCCTGGATCAAGACGTTT	CATWDPWIKTF
TRGJ1/TRGJ2	large	TRGV4	12	TGTGCCACCTGGGATGTTTGTTATAAGAAACTCTTT	CATWDVCYKKLF
TRGJ1/TRGJ2	NA	TRGV2	13	TGTGCCACCTGGGACGGGCTGGGATATAAGAAACTCTTT	CATWDGLGYKKLF
TRGJ1/TRGJ2	NA	TRGV3	11	TGTGCCACCTGGGTCCCCCCCGAGAAACTCTTT	CATWVPPEKLF
TRGJ1/TRGJ2	NA	TRGV3	14	TGTGCCACCTACGATTCCCTGTTTTATTATAAGAAACTCTTT	CATYDSLFYYKKLF
TRGJ1/TRGJ2	medium-sized	TRGV9	12	TGTGCCTTGTGGGAGAATTATTATAAGAAACTCTTT	CALWENYYKKLF